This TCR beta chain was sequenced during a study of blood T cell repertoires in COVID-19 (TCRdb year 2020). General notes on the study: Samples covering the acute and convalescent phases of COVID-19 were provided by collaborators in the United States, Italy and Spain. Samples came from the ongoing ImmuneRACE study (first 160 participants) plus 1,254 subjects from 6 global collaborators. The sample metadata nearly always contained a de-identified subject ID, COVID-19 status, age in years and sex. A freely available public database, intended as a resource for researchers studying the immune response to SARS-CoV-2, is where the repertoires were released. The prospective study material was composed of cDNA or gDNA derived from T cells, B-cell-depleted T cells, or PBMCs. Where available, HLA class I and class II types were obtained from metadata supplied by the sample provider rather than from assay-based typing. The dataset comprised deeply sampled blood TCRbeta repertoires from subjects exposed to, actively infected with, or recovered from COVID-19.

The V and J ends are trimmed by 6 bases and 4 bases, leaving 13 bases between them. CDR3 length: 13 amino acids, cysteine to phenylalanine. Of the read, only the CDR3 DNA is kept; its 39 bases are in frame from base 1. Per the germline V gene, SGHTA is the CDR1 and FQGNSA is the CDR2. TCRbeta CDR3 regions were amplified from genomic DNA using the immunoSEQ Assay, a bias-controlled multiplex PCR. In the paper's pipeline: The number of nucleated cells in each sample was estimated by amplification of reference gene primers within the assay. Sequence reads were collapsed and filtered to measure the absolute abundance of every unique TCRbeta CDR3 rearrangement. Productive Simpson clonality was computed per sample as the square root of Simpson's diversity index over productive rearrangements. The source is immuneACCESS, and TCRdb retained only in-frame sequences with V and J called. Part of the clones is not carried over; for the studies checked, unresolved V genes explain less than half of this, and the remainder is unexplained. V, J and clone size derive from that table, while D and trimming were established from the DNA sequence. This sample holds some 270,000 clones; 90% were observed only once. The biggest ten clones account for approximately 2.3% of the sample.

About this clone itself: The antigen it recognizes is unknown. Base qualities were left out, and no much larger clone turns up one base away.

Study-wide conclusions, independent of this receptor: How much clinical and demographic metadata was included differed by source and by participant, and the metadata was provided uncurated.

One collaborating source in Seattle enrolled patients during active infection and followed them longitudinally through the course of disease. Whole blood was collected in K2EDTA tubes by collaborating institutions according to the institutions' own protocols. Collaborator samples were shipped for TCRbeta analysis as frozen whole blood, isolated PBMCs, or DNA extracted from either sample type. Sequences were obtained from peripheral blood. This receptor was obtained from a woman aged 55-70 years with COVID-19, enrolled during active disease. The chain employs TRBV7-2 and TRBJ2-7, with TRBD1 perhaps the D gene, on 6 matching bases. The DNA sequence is TGTGCCAGCAGACCCCAGGGGATTTACGAGCAGTACTTC. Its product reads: CASRPQGIYEQYF.